Listed below are T cell receptor beta chains from one sample, sequenced in a study of regulatory T cells in long-lasting Graves disease. Using its own MiXCR run on the multiplex PCR reads, TCRdb lists one record per CDR3 protein. The sample shows hundreds of thousands of distinct CDR3 sequences, around a fifth of them seen only once. This sample comprised peripheral blood mononuclear cells (PBMCs), obtained when the disease was refractory, from a patient treated with antithyroid drugs. These receptors originate from a female donor with Graves disease. Both conserved end residues are part of each CDR3. A D gene is named only where the DNA matches it firmly. Size tells how often a clone was seen (once, few, many) or the class of an expanded clone, and some rows leave it out.

D gene: NA
J gene: TRBJ1-1
V gene: TRBV12-3/TRBV12-4
clone size: many
CDR3 DNA: TGTGCCAGCAGTTTTTGGGCTAGAGGGGTCCGTTACTCGAACACTGAAGCTTTCTTT
CDR3 protein: CASSFWARGVRYSNTEAFF

D gene: TRBD2
J gene: TRBJ2-2
V gene: TRBV27
clone size: NA
CDR3 DNA: TGTGCCAGCAGTCCGCTCGGGGAGGGGAACACCGGGGAGCTGTTTTTT
CDR3 protein: CASSPLGEGNTGELFF

D gene: TRBD2
J gene: TRBJ2-1
V gene: TRBV2
clone size: many
CDR3 DNA: TGTGCCAGCAGTGGATTGGCGGGGGACAATGAGCAGTTCTTC
CDR3 protein: CASSGLAGDNEQFF

D gene: NA
J gene: TRBJ1-5
V gene: TRBV28
clone size: many
CDR3 DNA: TGTGCCAGCAGGCAGGGGTATCAGCCCCAGCATTTT
CDR3 protein: CASRQGYQPQHF

D gene: NA
J gene: TRBJ2-7
V gene: TRBV12-3/TRBV12-4
clone size: many
CDR3 DNA: TGTGCCAGCAGTAGCACCTTCTCCTACGAGCAGTACTTC
CDR3 protein: CASSSTFSYEQYF

D gene: NA
J gene: TRBJ2-1
V gene: TRBV7-2
clone size: NA
CDR3 DNA: TGTGCCAGCAGCGGCGGGTCCCAGAGGAATGAGCAGTTCTTC
CDR3 protein: CASSGGSQRNEQFF

D gene: TRBD1
J gene: TRBJ1-5
V gene: TRBV12-3/TRBV12-4
clone size: many
CDR3 DNA: TGTGCCAGCAGTCCGACAGGGAACGCCAATCAGCCCCAGCATTTT
CDR3 protein: CASSPTGNANQPQHF

D gene: TRBD1
J gene: TRBJ1-5
V gene: TRBV13
clone size: NA
CDR3 DNA: TGTGCCAGCAGCTTAGGGCGACAGGGGGTAAATCAGCCCCAGCATTTT
CDR3 protein: CASSLGRQGVNQPQHF

D gene: NA
J gene: TRBJ1-1
V gene: TRBV6-2/TRBV6-3
clone size: NA
CDR3 DNA: TGTGCCAGCAGTTTACAGGGAGCCGTCGGCACTGAAGCTTTCTTT
CDR3 protein: CASSLQGAVGTEAFF

D gene: NA
J gene: TRBJ1-2
V gene: TRBV5-1
clone size: NA
CDR3 DNA: TGCGCCAGCAGACGAAACCGTTGGACAACCAATGGCTACACCTTC
CDR3 protein: CASRRNRWTTNGYTF

D gene: TRBD1
J gene: TRBJ1-4
V gene: TRBV20-1
clone size: NA
CDR3 DNA: TGCAGTGCTAGTCCCGGGACAGGGAGAGAAAAACTGTTTTTT
CDR3 protein: CSASPGTGREKLFF

D gene: NA
J gene: TRBJ1-3
V gene: TRBV29-1
clone size: few
CDR3 DNA: TGCAGCGTTACCGGGACGCTAGGAAACACCATATATTTT
CDR3 protein: CSVTGTLGNTIYF

D gene: NA
J gene: TRBJ1-2
V gene: TRBV2
clone size: few
CDR3 DNA: TGTGCCAGCAGCCTCGGCAGGATAGGATATGGCTACACCTTC
CDR3 protein: CASSLGRIGYGYTF

D gene: NA
J gene: TRBJ1-6
V gene: TRBV7-2
clone size: many
CDR3 DNA: TGTGCCAGCAGCTTAGACCGGTCCTATAATTCACCCCTCCACTTT
CDR3 protein: CASSLDRSYNSPLHF

D gene: NA
J gene: TRBJ1-4
V gene: TRBV16
clone size: many
CDR3 DNA: TGTGCCAGCCAAAAGTCCGCAACTAATGAAAAACTGTTTTTT
CDR3 protein: CASQKSATNEKLFF

D gene: TRBD1
J gene: TRBJ1-2
V gene: TRBV7-8
clone size: few
CDR3 DNA: TGTGCCAGCAGCTTAGCGGGACAGTTCTATGGCTACACCTTC
CDR3 protein: CASSLAGQFYGYTF

D gene: NA
J gene: TRBJ2-3
V gene: TRBV5-1
clone size: few
CDR3 DNA: TGCGCCAGCAGCTTGCGGGCCACAGATACGCAGTATTTT
CDR3 protein: CASSLRATDTQYF

D gene: NA
J gene: TRBJ1-4
V gene: TRBV5-5
clone size: NA
CDR3 DNA: TGTGCCAGCAGAGACCGGACGGCCCTAAATGAAAAACTGTTTTTT
CDR3 protein: CASRDRTALNEKLFF

D gene: NA
J gene: TRBJ1-1
V gene: TRBV27
clone size: many
CDR3 DNA: TGTGCCAGCAAGGAAGAAGGCACTGAAGCTTTCTTT
CDR3 protein: CASKEEGTEAFF

D gene: TRBD1
J gene: TRBJ2-5
V gene: TRBV11-2
clone size: few
CDR3 DNA: TGTGCCAGCAGTTGTTTCGTGACAGGGAAGGAGACCCAGTACTTC
CDR3 protein: CASSCFVTGKETQYF

D gene: NA
J gene: TRBJ1-2
V gene: TRBV19
clone size: once
CDR3 DNA: TGTGCCAGTAGTACCCCGGGACGGAACTATGGCTACACCTTC
CDR3 protein: CASSTPGRNYGYTF

D gene: NA
J gene: TRBJ2-1
V gene: TRBV11-3
clone size: NA
CDR3 DNA: TGTGCCAGCAGCCCAGCCGGCCTGGTCGAGCAGTTCTTC
CDR3 protein: CASSPAGLVEQFF

D gene: NA
J gene: TRBJ2-7
V gene: TRBV29-1
clone size: few
CDR3 DNA: TGCAGCGCCGCATTCGCCTACGAGCAGTACTTC
CDR3 protein: CSAAFAYEQYF

D gene: NA
J gene: TRBJ2-5
V gene: TRBV11-2
clone size: many
CDR3 DNA: TGTGCCAGCAGCCCGCCGGCTAGTCTCCAAGAGACCCAGTACTTC
CDR3 protein: CASSPPASLQETQYF

D gene: TRBD1
J gene: TRBJ2-5
V gene: TRBV20-1
clone size: many
CDR3 DNA: TGCAGTGCAAAGGGACAGGGGGGAGAGACCCAGTACTTC
CDR3 protein: CSAKGQGGETQYF

D gene: TRBD1
J gene: TRBJ2-7
V gene: TRBV9
clone size: NA
CDR3 DNA: TGTGCCAGCAGCGTAAGTCCGGGACAGGGAGAGAGCGGGCAGTACTTC
CDR3 protein: CASSVSPGQGESGQYF

D gene: NA
J gene: TRBJ1-2
V gene: TRBV12-3/TRBV12-4
clone size: many
CDR3 DNA: TGTGCCAGCAGTTTACAGGTTAGAGATGGCTACACCTTC
CDR3 protein: CASSLQVRDGYTF

D gene: TRBD1
J gene: TRBJ2-7
V gene: TRBV11-3
clone size: few
CDR3 DNA: TGTGCCAGCAGCCCGGGGATAGGGGGCAAATACGAGCAGTACTTC
CDR3 protein: CASSPGIGGKYEQYF